This T cell receptor (beta chain) is drawn from a study of blood T cell repertoires in COVID-19. Germline CDR1 LNHDA, CDR2 SQIVND (reference sequence). CDR3 size: 16 residues. V was clipped by 6 bases and J by 7 bases, with 22 bases between them. TCRdb's copy holds only in-frame clones and misses some; the assay was immunoSEQ multiplex PCR. The sample has about 150,000 clones; around 85% are singletons. The genes are TRBV19 and TRBJ2-1; perhaps TRBD2 as D (5 bases). Sequences were obtained from peripheral blood. The clonotype comes from an elderly woman with COVID-19, enrolled during active disease. In DNA, the CDR3 is TGTGCCAGTAGCCCATCGCTTGGTGCGGGCACTAATGAGCAGTTCTTC. Encoded protein: CASSPSLGAGTNEQFF.